The 17 T cell receptor beta chains below were found in one sample sequenced in a study of blood T cell repertoires in COVID-19. Sequenced by immunoSEQ multiplex PCR; TCRdb stores in-frame clones only, minus some. The sample lists roughly 330,000 clones; about nine tenths were seen once. Sample: PBMCs or T cells enriched from blood (not recorded which). These TCRs come from a woman aged 18-29 years who had recovered from COVID-19.

This chain links TRBV30 with TRBJ1-1; 8 bases line up with TRBD1. V shed 0 bases and J 0 bases; nucleotides not matched to a gene: 0. The germline CDR1 and CDR2 sequences are GTSNPN and SVGIG (reference sequence). The CDR3 is made up of 14 amino acids. CDR3: CAWSVGQVNTEAFF. The CDR3 DNA follows: TGTGCCTGGAGTGTGGGACAGGTGAACACTGAAGCTTTCTTT.

This clone was counted a few times. The sample holds other DNA sequences that translate to the same CDR3. The chain joins TRBV5-1 to TRBJ1-3; perhaps TRBD1 as D (5 bases). V lost 0 bases to trimming and J lost 3 bases, with 7 bases between them. CDR1 is SGHRS, CDR2 YFSETQ, per germline. The CDR3 contains 14 residues. CDR3 sequence (DNA): TGCGCCAGCAGCTTGGCAGGGTATGGAAACACCATATATTTT. It is translated as CASSLAGYGNTIYF.

This clone occurred once. V is TRBV28 and J is TRBJ1-5; TRBD1 agrees at 11 bases. Germline CDR1 and CDR2: MDHEN and SYDVKM. Trimming removed 4 bases from V and 0 bases from J; junction bases left unmatched: 8. The CDR3 extends over 18 amino acids. The CDR3 reads CASSSGQGASYSNQPQHF. The DNA for the CDR3 is TGTGCCAGCAGTTCTGGACAGGGGGCCAGTTATAGCAATCAGCCCCAGCATTTT.

The chain joins TRBV7-8 to TRBJ1-1, with 7 nucleotides matching TRBD1. V lost 3 bases to trimming and J lost 1 base; unmatched junction nucleotides: 8. Germline-derived CDR1 and CDR2 are SGHVS and FQNEAQ. This CDR3 has 16 residues. The CDR3 loop is CASSFRDRQPNTEAFF. The CDR3 region has the DNA TGTGCCAGCAGCTTCCGGGACAGACAGCCGAACACTGAAGCTTTCTTT.

The chain recombines TRBV19 with TRBJ2-3, with D hard to call. There are 14 residues in the CDR3. CDR1 LNHDA and CDR2 SQIVND come from the germline V gene (reference sequence). V was trimmed by 5 bases and J by 3 bases, leaving 12 bases between them. CDR3 region: CASSLGSRTDTQYF. In DNA, the CDR3 is TGTGCCAGTAGTCTCGGGTCTAGGACAGATACGCAGTATTTT.

CDR3 residues: CSVEDRDNNEQFF. CDR3 coding DNA: TGCAGCGTTGAAGACAGGGATAACAATGAGCAGTTCTTC. V is TRBV29-1 and J is TRBJ2-1; D might be TRBD1 (5 bases). CDR1 SQVTM and CDR2 ANQGSEA come from the germline V gene. V was clipped by 0 bases and J by 5 bases, with 8 bases between them. This CDR3 has 13 amino acids.

The V gene is TRBV7-2, the J gene TRBJ2-7; D is undetermined. The germline V gene has CDR1 SGHTA and CDR2 FQGNSA. The length of the CDR3 is 13 residues. V gave up 3 bases and J gave up 3 bases, with 9 bases separating them. In DNA, the CDR3 is TGTGCCAGCAGCTTTCTCGACAACTACGAGCAGTACTTC. Translation gives CASSFLDNYEQYF. Supplemented by reference TRBV7-2 and TRBJ2-7, the full variable domain reads GAGVSQSPSNKVTEKGKDVELRCDPISGHTALYWYRQSLGQGLEFLIYFQGNSAPDKSGLPSDRFSAERTGGSVSTLTIQRTQQEDSAVYLCASSFLDNYEQYFGPGTRLTVT.

The chain has TRBV11-2 and TRBJ2-5; 7 nucleotides match TRBD1. This CDR3 spans 14 amino acids. Germline CDR1 and CDR2: SGHAT and FQNNGV. V trimming: 10 bases; J trimming: 5 bases; junction bases outside the gene matches: 13. The CDR3 reads CATKGAGVVETQYF. The CDR3 DNA reads TGTGCCACCAAGGGGGCAGGGGTTGTGGAGACCCAGTACTTC.

This chain uses TRBV18 with TRBJ2-1; TRBD1 agrees at 10 bases. CDR1 is KGHSH and CDR2 is LQKENI in the germline V gene. The CDR3 is 15 amino acids. J was trimmed by 7 bases and V by 4 bases; bases with no gene match: 7. This CDR3 is CASSRTGGGENEQFF. For the CDR3, the DNA is TGTGCCAGCTCACGGACAGGGGGAGGTGAAAATGAGCAGTTCTTC.

The V gene is TRBV13, the J gene TRBJ2-7; possible D gene TRBD2, 5 bases. The CDR3 covers 14 residues. Trimming cost V 4 bases and J 3 bases, with 13 bases left between them. CDR1 is PRHDT, CDR2 FYEKMQ, per germline (reference sequence). The CDR3 region has the DNA TGTGCCAGCAGCTCCAGCGGAAATAACTACGAGCAGTACTTC. Its translation: CASSSSGNNYEQYF. Full variable domain (outside the CDR3, taken from reference TRBV13 and TRBJ2-7): AAGVIQSPRHLIKEKRETATLKCYPIPRHDTVYWYQQGPGQDPQFLISFYEKMQSDKGSIPDRFSAQQFSDYHSELNMSSLELGDSALYFCASSSSGNNYEQYFGPGTRLTVT.

This clone is a singleton in its sample. This chain links TRBV5-5 with TRBJ2-7, with 9 nucleotides matching TRBD2. The V gene's germline CDR1 is SGHKS and CDR2 YYEKEE (reference sequence). V lost 1 base to trimming and J lost 7 bases; unmatched junction nucleotides: 6. This CDR3 is built from 14 residues. This CDR3 reads CASSLPSGDGEQYF. CDR3 DNA: TGTGCCAGCAGCTTGCCTAGCGGGGACGGGGAGCAGTACTTC.

The chain combines TRBV27 with TRBJ1-1; D call uncertain. CDR1 is MNHEY, CDR2 SMNVEV, per germline (reference sequence). V was shortened by 8 bases and J by 2 bases, with 18 bases between the two germline ends. This CDR3 is built from 15 residues. CDR3 in DNA: TGTGCCAGCGCAATATCACTGACACACAACACTGAAGCTTTCTTT. Translated: CASAISLTHNTEAFF.

This chain uses TRBV4-2 with TRBJ1-4, with a tentative D call TRBD1 (5 bases). The CDR3 contains 12 residues. CDR1 is LGHNA and CDR2 is YNFKEQ in the germline V gene. The ends were cut back, 5 bases at V and 14 bases at J, with 15 bases in the middle. DNA for the CDR3: TGTGCCAGCAGCAACCTTGACGGGGGGCTGTTTTTT. Its protein is CASSNLDGGLFF.

The chain recombines TRBV19 with TRBJ1-2; D not certain. Trimming removed 4 bases at V and 2 bases at J, with 11 bases between. There are 14 residues in the CDR3. CDR1 and CDR2 (germline): LNHDA, SQIVND (reference sequence). The CDR3 here is CASSTTTLNYGYTF. CDR3 DNA sequence: TGTGCCAGTAGTACGACGACATTGAACTATGGCTACACCTTC.

This clone has a single count. The gene calls are TRBV29-1 and TRBJ2-7; D perhaps matches TRBD1 (5 bases). Germline loops: CDR1 SQVTM, CDR2 ANQGSEA. The V and J ends lost 7 bases and 3 bases respectively, with 16 bases between them. This CDR3 is 13 amino acids long. This CDR3 reads CSAIILDSYEQYF. The CDR3 region has the DNA TGCAGCGCCATAATCTTAGACAGCTACGAGCAGTACTTC.

V usage is TRBV5-6 and J usage is TRBJ1-6; 7 positions agree with TRBD1. V lost 2 bases to trimming and J lost 6 bases; unmatched junction nucleotides: 5. Germline CDR1 and CDR2: SGHDT and YYEEEE. The CDR3 consists of 15 residues. CDR3 in DNA: TGTGCCAGCAGCTTTGGCGGGACAGCTAATTCACCCCTCCACTTT. Protein sequence: CASSFGGTANSPLHF.

This clone was picked up a small number of times. The chain links TRBV5-6 to TRBJ2-2, with D maybe TRBD2 (5 bases). Trimming took 3 bases from V and 0 from J, leaving 15 bases between them. This CDR3 contains 17 residues. Per germline, CDR1 SGHDT and CDR2 YYEEEE. CDR3 sequence: CASSYRGISPNTGELFF. CDR3 coding DNA: TGTGCCAGCAGCTACCGGGGTATTTCCCCGAACACCGGGGAGCTGTTTTTT.